This T cell receptor (beta chain) was identified during a study of PD-1 blockade in classical Hodgkin lymphoma. Findings and limits, study-wide: Prior therapy or disease activity may underlie the repertoire differences, whose causes remain undefined. Relative to healthy donors, newly diagnosed patients reportedly had lower baseline TCR diversity, which was reported as lower still in relapsed/refractory patients. At C4D1, TCR diversity had climbed significantly for CD4+ cells, though not for CD8+ cells. Newly diagnosed patients and complete responders had comparable diversity at baseline.

This table comes from immunoSEQ multiplex PCR, and its TCRdb copy is limited to in-frame clones, with some not included. Of tens of thousands of clones in the sample, about 83% are singletons; the top ten hold about 15%. With respect to this clone: Its cognate antigen is unknown.

Time point denoted: cycle 4 day 1 (C4D1), after 6 weeks of nivolumab. Each patient relapsed following autologous stem cell transplantation, and prior brentuximab vedotin exposure differed. The CDR3 covers 16 residues. Germline-derived CDR1 and CDR2 are LNHDA and SQIVND (reference sequence). J gave up 0 bases and V 4 bases, and 5 bases lay outside the gene matches. The sample was peripheral blood mononuclear cells (PBMCs), taken before the fourth cycle of nivolumab. The clonotype was recovered from a human donor with classical Hodgkin lymphoma. V is TRBV19 and J is TRBJ1-1, with 10 bases matching TRBD1. The CDR3, as DNA: TGTGCCAGTAGTAGTCGGGACAGGGGAATGAACACTGAAGCTTTCTTT. Amino acid sequence: CASSSRDRGMNTEAFF.